Below are 8 T cell receptor beta chains sequenced from a single sample in a study of cytomegalovirus exposure and HLA in healthy donors. The PCR was carried out with 60 Vbeta primers and 13 Jbeta primers. This table comes from immunoSEQ multiplex PCR, and its TCRdb copy is limited to in-frame clones, with some not included. The table lists about 130,000 clones, about four fifths of them singletons. The sequencing sample was made of PBMCs. These receptors were obtained from a woman between 40 and 55 years old in good health and CMV-seropositive.

The chain uses TRBV27 and TRBJ2-3; no reliable D call. CDR1 and CDR2 from the germline V gene are MNHEY and SMNVEV (reference sequence). Trimming left V 6 bases short and J 0 bases short, with 4 bases between. The CDR3 length is 12 residues. The CDR3 reads CASSLSTDTQYF. CDR3 nucleotide sequence: TGTGCCAGCAGCCTTAGCACAGATACGCAGTATTTT.

This clone is a singleton in its sample. A junction boundary mismatches the germline segment, possibly from a read error. J is TRBJ2-7 and V is TRBV7-7; possible D gene TRBD2, 5 bases. Germline CDR1 reads SSHAT; CDR2 reads FNYEAQ (reference sequence). The CDR3 is 14 residues long. The CDR3 protein is CASSPTPSLYEQYF. CDR3 nucleotide sequence: TGTGCTAGCAGCCCTACACCTAGCCTCTACGAGCAGTACTTC.

The rearrangement links TRBV7-8 to TRBJ1-5; D gene ambiguous. V gave up 5 bases and J gave up 6 bases, with 20 bases separating them. The germline V gene encodes CDR1 SGHVS and CDR2 FQNEAQ. The CDR3 is 16 residues long. The CDR3 sequence: CASSPQVRLAGQPQHF. The DNA for the CDR3 is TGTGCCAGCAGCCCCCAGGTTCGGTTGGCTGGTCAGCCCCAGCATTTT.

The chain recombines TRBV19 with TRBJ2-1; the D gene is possibly TRBD1 (7 bases). Germline assignment: CDR1 LNHDA and CDR2 SQIVND (reference sequence). The CDR3 has 16 amino acids. Trimming took off 6 bases at V and 4 bases at J, with 19 bases between the two ends. CDR3 DNA sequence: TGTGCCAGTAGGTTAGGCCCAGGGGGGCGGTACAATGAGCAGTTCTTC. The encoded protein is CASRLGPGGRYNEQFF.

The V call is TRBV27, the J call TRBJ1-1, with D possibly being TRBD1 (5 bases). Trimming cost V 2 bases and J 5 bases, with 12 bases left between them. The germline V gene has CDR1 MNHEY and CDR2 SMNVEV (reference sequence). The CDR3 loop spans 14 amino acids. CDR3 residues: CASSLKAGWTEAFF. The CDR3 nucleotides read TGTGCCAGCAGTTTAAAGGCAGGGTGGACTGAAGCTTTCTTT.

The chain carries TRBV19 and TRBJ2-1; 11 bases align to TRBD2. Germline assignment: CDR1 LNHDA and CDR2 SQIVND (reference sequence). The CDR3 consists of 16 residues. V trimming: 4 bases; J trimming: 4 bases; junction bases outside the gene matches: 6. For the CDR3, the DNA is TGTGCCAGTAGTACCCCTTCTAGCGGGGGGTACAATGAGCAGTTCTTC. Its protein product is CASSTPSSGGYNEQFF.

The rearrangement uses TRBV6-5 and TRBJ2-5; TRBD1 matches at 10 bases. Germline V gene sequence: CDR1 MNHEY, CDR2 SVGAGI. This CDR3 is built from 13 residues. The V segment lost 4 bases and the J segment 4 bases; nucleotides outside the gene matches: 0. CDR3 residues: CASSWDRGETQYF. DNA for the CDR3: TGTGCCAGCAGTTGGGACAGGGGAGAGACCCAGTACTTC.

The chain joins TRBV25-1 to TRBJ1-1; the match to TRBD1 covers 7 bases. The germline gives CDR1 MGHDK, CDR2 SYGVNS. With V trimmed by 4 bases and J by 2 bases, 4 bases remained unmatched. The length of the CDR3 is 14 residues. In DNA form, the CDR3 reads TGTGCCAGCAGTGGACAGGGACATAACACTGAAGCTTTCTTT. Amino acids: CASSGQGHNTEAFF.